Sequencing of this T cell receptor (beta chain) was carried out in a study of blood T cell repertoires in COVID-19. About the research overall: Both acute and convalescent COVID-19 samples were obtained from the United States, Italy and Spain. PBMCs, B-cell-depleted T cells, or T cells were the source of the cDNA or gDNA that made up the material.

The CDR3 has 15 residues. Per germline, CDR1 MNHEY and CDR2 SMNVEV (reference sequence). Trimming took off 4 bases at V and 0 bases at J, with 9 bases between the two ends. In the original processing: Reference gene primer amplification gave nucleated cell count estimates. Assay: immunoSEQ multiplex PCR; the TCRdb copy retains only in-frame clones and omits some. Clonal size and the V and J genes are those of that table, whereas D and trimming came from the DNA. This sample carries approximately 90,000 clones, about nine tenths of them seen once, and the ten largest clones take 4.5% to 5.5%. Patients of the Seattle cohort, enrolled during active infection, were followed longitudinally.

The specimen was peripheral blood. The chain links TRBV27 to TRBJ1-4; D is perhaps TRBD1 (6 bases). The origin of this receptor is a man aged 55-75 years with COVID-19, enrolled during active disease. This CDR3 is CASSSDRSTNEKLFF. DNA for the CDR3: TGTGCCAGCAGTTCCGACAGGTCAACTAATGAAAAACTGTTTTTT.